This T cell receptor beta chain was found in a study of blood T cell repertoires in COVID-19. Whole-study context: Donors in the United States, Italy and Spain gave samples during acute or convalescent COVID-19.

Trimming cost V 4 bases and J 5 bases, with 18 bases left between them. This CDR3 region has 16 residues. CDR1 and CDR2 (germline): SGHDN, FVKESK. Methods used by the authors: Researchers report that nucleated cell counts were estimated from reference gene primer amplification. The method was immunoSEQ multiplex PCR; TCRdb's version includes in-frame clones alone and lacks a portion of them. From that table come the V and J calls and clone size; the DNA was used to work out D and trimming. The sample includes over 150,000 clones, roughly 84% of them seen just once. V usage is TRBV14 and J usage is TRBJ2-1; TRBD2 is a possible D gene (6 bases). Sequencing was done on a sample of peripheral blood. The source is a woman of 80 years or more with active or convalescent COVID-19. In nucleotides, the CDR3 is TGTGCCAGCAGCCGAGATGAGAGGAGGGCCGACAATGAGCAGTTCTTC. Its translation is CASSRDERRADNEQFF.